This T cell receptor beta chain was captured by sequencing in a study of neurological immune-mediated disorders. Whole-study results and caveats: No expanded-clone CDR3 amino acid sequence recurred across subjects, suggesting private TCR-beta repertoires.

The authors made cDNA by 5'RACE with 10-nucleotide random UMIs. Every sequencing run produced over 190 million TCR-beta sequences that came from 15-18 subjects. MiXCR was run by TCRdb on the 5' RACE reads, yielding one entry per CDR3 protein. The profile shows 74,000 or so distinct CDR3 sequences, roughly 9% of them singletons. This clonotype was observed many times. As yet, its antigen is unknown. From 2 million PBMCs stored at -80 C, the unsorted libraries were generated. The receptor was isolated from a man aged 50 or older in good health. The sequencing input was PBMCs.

CDR3 amino acids: CSVWFRWSGANVLTF. In nucleotides, the CDR3 is TGCAGCGTTTGGTTCCGGTGGTCTGGGGCCAACGTCCTGACTTTC. The chain links TRBV29-1 to TRBJ2-6, with D hard to call. Trimming removed 5 bases at V and 1 base at J, with 12 bases between. Per germline, CDR1 SQVTM and CDR2 ANQGSEA. CDR3 length equals 15 residues.